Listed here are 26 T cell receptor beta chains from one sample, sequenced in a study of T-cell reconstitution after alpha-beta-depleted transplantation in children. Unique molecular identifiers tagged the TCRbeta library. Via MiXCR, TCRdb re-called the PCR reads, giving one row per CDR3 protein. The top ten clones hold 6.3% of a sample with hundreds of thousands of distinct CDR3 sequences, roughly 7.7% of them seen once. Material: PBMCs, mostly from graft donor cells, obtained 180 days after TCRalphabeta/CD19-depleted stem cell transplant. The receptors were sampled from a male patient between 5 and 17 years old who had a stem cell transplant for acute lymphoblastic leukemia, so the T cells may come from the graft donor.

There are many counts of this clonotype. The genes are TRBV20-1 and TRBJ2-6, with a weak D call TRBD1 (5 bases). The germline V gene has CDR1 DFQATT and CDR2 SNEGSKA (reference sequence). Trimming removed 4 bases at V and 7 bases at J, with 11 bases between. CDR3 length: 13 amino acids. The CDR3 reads CSANPGRANVLTF. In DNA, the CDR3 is TGCAGTGCTAACCCAGGGCGAGCCAACGTCCTGACTTTC.

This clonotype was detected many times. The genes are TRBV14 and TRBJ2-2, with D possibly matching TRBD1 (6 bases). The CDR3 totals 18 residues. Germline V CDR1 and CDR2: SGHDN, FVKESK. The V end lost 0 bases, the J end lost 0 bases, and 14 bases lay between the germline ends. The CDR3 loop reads CASSQESSGASNTGELFF. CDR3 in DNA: TGTGCCAGCAGCCAAGAAAGCTCAGGGGCTTCGAACACCGGGGAGCTGTTTTTT. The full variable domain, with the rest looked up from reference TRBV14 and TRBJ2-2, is EAGVTQFPSHSVIEKGQTVTLRCDPISGHDNLYWYRRVMGKEIKFLLHFVKESKQDESGMPNNRFLAERTGGTYSTLKVQPAELEDSGVYFCASSQESSGASNTGELFFGEGSRLTVL.

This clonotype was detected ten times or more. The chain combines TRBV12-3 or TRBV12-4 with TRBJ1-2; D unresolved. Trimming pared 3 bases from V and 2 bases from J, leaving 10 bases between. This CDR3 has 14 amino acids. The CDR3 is CASSLDSTNYGYTF. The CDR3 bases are TGTGCCAGCAGTTTGGACTCGACAAACTATGGCTACACCTTC.

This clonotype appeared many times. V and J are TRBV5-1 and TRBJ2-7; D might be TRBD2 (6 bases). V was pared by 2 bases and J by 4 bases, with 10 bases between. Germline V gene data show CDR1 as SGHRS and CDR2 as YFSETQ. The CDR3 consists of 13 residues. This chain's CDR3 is CASSLRRGYEQYF. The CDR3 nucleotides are TGCGCCAGCAGCTTACGACGGGGGTACGAGCAGTACTTC. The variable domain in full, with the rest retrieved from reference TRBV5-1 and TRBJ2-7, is KAGVTQTPRYLIKTRGQQVTLSCSPISGHRSVSWYQQTPGQGLQFLFEYFSETQRNKGNFPGRFSGRQFSNSRSEMNVSTLELGDSALYLCASSLRRGYEQYFGPGTRLTVT.

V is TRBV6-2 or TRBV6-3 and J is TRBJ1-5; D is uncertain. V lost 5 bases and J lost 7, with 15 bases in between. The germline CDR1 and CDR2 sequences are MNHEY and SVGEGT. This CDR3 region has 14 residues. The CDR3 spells CASSRTPAGQPQHF. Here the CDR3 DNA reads TGTGCCAGCAGTAGGACCCCCGCGGGACAGCCCCAGCATTTT.

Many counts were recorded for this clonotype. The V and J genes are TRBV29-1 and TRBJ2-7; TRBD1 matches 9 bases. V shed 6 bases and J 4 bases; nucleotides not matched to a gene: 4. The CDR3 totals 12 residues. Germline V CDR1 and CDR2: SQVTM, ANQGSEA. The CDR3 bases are TGCAGCGTAGCGGGACAGGGATACGAGCAGTACTTC. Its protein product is CSVAGQGYEQYF.

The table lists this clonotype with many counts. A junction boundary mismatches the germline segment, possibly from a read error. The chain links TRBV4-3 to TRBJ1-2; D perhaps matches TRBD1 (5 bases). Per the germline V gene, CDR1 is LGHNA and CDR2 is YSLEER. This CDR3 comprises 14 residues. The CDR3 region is CASSQGRGLSGYTF. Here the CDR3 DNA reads TGCGCCAGCAGTCAAGGCCGGGGGTTGAGTGGCTACACCTTC.

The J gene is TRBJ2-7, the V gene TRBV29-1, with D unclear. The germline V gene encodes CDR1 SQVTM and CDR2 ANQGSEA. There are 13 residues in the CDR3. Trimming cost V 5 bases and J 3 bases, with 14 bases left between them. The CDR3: CSVTEPAIYEQYF. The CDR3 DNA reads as TGCAGCGTTACAGAACCGGCGATCTACGAGCAGTACTTC.

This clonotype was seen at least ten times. The CDR3 nucleotides read TGTGCCAGCAGCTTACATCCCGGGACAGGGCTAGCAAATGAGCAGTTCTTC. Amino acids: CASSLHPGTGLANEQFF. The chain uses TRBV11-2 and TRBJ2-1; 9 positions agree with TRBD1. The CDR3 runs to 17 residues. J gave up 7 bases and V 2 bases, and 12 bases lay outside the gene matches. Germline CDR1 reads SGHAT; CDR2 reads FQNNGV.

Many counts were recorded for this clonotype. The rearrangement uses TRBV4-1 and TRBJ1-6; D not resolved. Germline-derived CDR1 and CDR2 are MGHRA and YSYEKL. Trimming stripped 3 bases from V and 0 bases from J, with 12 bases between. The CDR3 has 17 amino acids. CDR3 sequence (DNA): TGCGCCAGCAGCCACCCTAGGAATAGCTCCTATAATTCACCCCTCCACTTT. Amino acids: CASSHPRNSSYNSPLHF.

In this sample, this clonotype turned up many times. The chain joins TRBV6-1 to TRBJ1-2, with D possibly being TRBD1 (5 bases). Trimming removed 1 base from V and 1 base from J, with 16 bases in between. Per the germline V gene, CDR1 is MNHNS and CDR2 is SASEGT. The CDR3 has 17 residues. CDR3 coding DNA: TGTGCCAGCAGTGAAGATAGGGGCCTTGGCCTTAACTATGGCTACACCTTC. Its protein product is CASSEDRGLGLNYGYTF.

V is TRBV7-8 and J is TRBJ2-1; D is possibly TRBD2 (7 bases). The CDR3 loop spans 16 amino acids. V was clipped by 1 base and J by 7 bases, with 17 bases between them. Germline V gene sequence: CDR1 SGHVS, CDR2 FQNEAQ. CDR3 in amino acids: CASSLVGGGKRNEQFF. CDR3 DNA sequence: TGTGCCAGCAGCTTAGTAGGGGGGGGGAAAAGGAATGAGCAGTTCTTC.

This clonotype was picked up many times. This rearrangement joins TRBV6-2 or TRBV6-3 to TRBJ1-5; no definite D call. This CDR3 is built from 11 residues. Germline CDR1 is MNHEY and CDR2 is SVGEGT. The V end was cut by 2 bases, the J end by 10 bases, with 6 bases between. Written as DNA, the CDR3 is TGTGCCAGCAGTTACCCCGAACCCCAGCATTTT. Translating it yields CASSYPEPQHF.

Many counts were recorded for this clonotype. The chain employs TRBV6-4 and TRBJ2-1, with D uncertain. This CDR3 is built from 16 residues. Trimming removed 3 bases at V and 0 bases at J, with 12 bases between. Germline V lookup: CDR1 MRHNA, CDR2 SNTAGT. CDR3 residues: CASSEVGIYSYNEQFF. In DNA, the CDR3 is TGTGCCAGCAGTGAGGTAGGGATTTACTCCTACAATGAGCAGTTCTTC.

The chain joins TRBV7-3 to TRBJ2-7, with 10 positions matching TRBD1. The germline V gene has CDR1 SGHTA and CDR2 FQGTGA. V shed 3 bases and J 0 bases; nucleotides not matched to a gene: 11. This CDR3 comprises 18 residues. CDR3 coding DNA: TGTGCCAGCAGCTTGGGACAGGGGCAATCTCTGAGCTCCTACGAGCAGTACTTC. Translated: CASSLGQGQSLSSYEQYF.

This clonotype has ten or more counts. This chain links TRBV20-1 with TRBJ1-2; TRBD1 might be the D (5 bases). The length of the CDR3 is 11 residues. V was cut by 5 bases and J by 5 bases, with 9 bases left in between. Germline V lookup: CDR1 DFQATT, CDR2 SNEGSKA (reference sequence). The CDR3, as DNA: TGCAGTGCTCCTGGGGGGTATGGCTACACCTTC. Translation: CSAPGGYGYTF.

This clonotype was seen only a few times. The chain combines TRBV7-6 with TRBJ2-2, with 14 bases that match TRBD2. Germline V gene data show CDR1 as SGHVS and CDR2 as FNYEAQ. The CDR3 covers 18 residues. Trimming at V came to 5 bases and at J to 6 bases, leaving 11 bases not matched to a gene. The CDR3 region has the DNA TGTGCCAGCAGCCATCGTCTGACTAGCGGGGGGGTGTCCGGGGAGCTGTTTTTT. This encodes CASSHRLTSGGVSGELFF.

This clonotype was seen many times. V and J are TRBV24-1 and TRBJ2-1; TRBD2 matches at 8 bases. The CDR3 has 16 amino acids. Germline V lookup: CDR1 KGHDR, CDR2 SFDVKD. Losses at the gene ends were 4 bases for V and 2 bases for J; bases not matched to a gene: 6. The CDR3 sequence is CATSEQPGLAYNEQFF. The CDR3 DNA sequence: TGTGCCACCAGTGAGCAACCGGGACTAGCCTACAATGAGCAGTTCTTC.

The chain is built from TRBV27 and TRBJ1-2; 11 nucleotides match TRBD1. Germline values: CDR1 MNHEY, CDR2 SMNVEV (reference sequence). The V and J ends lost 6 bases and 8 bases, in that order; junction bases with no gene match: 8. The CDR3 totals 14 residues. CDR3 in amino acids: CASRPGQGAWGYTF. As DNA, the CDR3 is TGTGCCAGCAGACCCGGACAGGGGGCGTGGGGCTACACCTTC.

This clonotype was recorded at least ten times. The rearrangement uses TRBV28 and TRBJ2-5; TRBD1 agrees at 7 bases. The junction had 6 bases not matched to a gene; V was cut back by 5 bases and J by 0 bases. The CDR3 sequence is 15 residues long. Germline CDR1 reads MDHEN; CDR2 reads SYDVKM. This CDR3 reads CASSPGQLNQETQYF. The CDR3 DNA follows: TGTGCCAGCAGTCCGGGACAGCTGAACCAAGAGACCCAGTACTTC.

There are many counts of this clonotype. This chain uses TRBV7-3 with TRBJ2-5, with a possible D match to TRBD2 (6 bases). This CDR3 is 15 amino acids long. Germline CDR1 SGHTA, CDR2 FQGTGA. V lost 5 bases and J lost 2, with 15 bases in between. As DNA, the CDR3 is TGTGCCAGCAGCCTGGGGTGGGCGGGACAAGAGACCCAGTACTTC. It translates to CASSLGWAGQETQYF.

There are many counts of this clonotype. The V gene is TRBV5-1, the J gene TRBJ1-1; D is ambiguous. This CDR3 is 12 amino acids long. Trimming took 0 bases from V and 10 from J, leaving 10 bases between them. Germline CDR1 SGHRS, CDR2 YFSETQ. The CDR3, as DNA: TGCGCCAGCAGCTTGGCTGGGGAAAGAGCTTTCTTT. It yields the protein CASSLAGERAFF.

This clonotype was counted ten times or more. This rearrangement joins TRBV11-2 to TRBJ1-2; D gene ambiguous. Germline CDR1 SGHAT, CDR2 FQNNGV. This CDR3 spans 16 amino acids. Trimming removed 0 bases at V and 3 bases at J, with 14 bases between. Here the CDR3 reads CASSLDFTGPHYGYTF. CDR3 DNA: TGTGCCAGCAGCTTAGATTTCACCGGGCCCCACTATGGCTACACCTTC.

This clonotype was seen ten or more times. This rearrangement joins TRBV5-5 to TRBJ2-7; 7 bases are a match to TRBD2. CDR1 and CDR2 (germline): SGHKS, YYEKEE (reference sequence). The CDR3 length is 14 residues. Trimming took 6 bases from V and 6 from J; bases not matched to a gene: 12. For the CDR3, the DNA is TGTGCCAGCAAAGGGGAACCCGGGGGGATCGAGCAGTACTTC. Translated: CASKGEPGGIEQYF.

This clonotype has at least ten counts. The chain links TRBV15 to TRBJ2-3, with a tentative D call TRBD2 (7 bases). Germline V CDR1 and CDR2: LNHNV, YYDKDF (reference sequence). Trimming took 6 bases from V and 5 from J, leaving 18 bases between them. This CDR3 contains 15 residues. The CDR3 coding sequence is TGTGCCACCAGGTTGGGACGGGGGGCTTTAGATACGCAGTATTTT. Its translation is CATRLGRGALDTQYF. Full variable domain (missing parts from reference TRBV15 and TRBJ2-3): DAMVIQNPRYQVTQFGKPVTLSCSQTLNHNVMYWYQQKSSQAPKLLFHYYDKDFNNEADTPDNFQSRRPNTSFCFLDIRSPGLGDTAMYLCATRLGRGALDTQYFGPGTRLTVL.

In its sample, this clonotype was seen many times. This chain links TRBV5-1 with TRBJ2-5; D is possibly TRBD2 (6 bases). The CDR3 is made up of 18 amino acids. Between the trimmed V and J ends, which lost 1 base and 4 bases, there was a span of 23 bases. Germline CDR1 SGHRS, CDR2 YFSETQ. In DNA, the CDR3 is TGCGCCAGCAGCTTGAGGGGAGGAGAGGTGGCTATTGGAGAGACCCAGTACTTC. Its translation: CASSLRGGEVAIGETQYF.